The 7 T cell receptor beta chains below come from one sample, sequenced in a study of response to subunit inactivated influenza vaccine (dated by TCRdb to 2016 to 2018). The method was RT-PCR. This sample was sequenced with an Illumina HiSeq 2500. TCRdb took the public reads, trimmed them with fastp at Q25, ran MiXCR for clone calling and kept in-frame beta chains. CDR3 protein duplicates are merged, each entry listing the most common genes and DNA. Present in this sample are over 750,000 distinct CDR3 sequences, 21% of which were seen just once. Around 9.6% of the sample is in the top ten clones. The sample was PBMCs from blood, taken approximately 5 days after vaccination. Receptors were obtained from a man between 50 and 59 years old who received an inactivated influenza vaccine. Donor details come from another sample of the same person, matched by shared clones.

The rearrangement joins TRBV7-2 to TRBJ2-2; D possibly corresponds to TRBD1 (6 bases). CDR3 size: 15 residues. Germline V gene data show CDR1 as SGHTA and CDR2 as FQGNSA. The V gene lost 6 bases and the J gene lost 4 bases, with 15 bases spanning the gap. The CDR3 sequence: CASRQTSGATGELFF. In DNA, the CDR3 is TGTGCCAGCAGACAAACATCAGGGGCCACCGGGGAGCTGTTTTTT.

This clonotype was seen only a few times. The chain has TRBV6-1 and TRBJ2-6; D not certain. Germline values: CDR1 MNHNS, CDR2 SASEGT. The CDR3 covers 15 residues. Trimming stripped 6 bases from V and 0 bases from J, with 9 bases between. In DNA, the CDR3 is TGTGCCAGCAGACATATCAGCTCTGGGGCCAACGTCCTGACTTTC. Its protein is CASRHISSGANVLTF.

This clonotype was seen only a few times. The rearrangement joins TRBV7-2 to TRBJ1-5; TRBD1 matches 9 bases. Germline-derived CDR1 and CDR2 are SGHTA and FQGNSA. There are 13 residues in the CDR3. Unmatched junction bases numbered 5, after V lost 5 bases and J lost 9 bases. This CDR3 reads CASSQTGGLPQHF. The CDR3 nucleotides read TGTGCCAGCAGCCAGACAGGGGGACTGCCCCAGCATTTT.

This clonotype was detected many times. J is TRBJ2-3 and V is TRBV30, with a tentative D call TRBD1 (5 bases). The CDR3 sequence is 15 residues long. Germline V gene data show CDR1 as GTSNPN and CDR2 as SVGIG (reference sequence). Trimming took 0 bases from V and 2 from J, leaving 12 bases between them. DNA of the CDR3: TGTGCCTGGAGTGTACAGGCCCACAACACAGATACGCAGTATTTT. Its protein product is CAWSVQAHNTDTQYF.

This chain links TRBV30 with TRBJ2-3, with 15 bases that match TRBD2. Trimming at V came to 3 bases and at J to 3 bases, leaving 4 bases not matched to a gene. The CDR3 is 16 residues long. The germline gives CDR1 GTSNPN, CDR2 SVGIG (reference sequence). The CDR3 protein is CAWSYGLAGGTDTQYF. In nucleotides, the CDR3 is TGTGCCTGGAGCTACGGACTAGCGGGAGGGACAGATACGCAGTATTTT.

This chain connects TRBV20-1 to TRBJ2-3; D is possibly TRBD1 (7 bases). The CDR3 loop spans 14 amino acids. Germline values: CDR1 DFQATT, CDR2 SNEGSKA (reference sequence). Between the trimmed V and J ends, which lost 3 bases and 3 bases, there was a span of 13 bases. CDR3 region: CSASPRGRTDTQYF. The DNA for the CDR3 is TGCAGTGCTAGTCCCAGGGGGAGGACAGATACGCAGTATTTT.

The J gene is TRBJ2-5, the V gene TRBV5-1; TRBD1 agrees at 10 bases. Germline V CDR1 and CDR2: SGHRS, YFSETQ. The CDR3 runs to 15 residues. V trimming: 5 bases; J trimming: 5 bases; junction bases outside the gene matches: 9. The CDR3 DNA reads TGCGCCAGCAGATCCGGGACAGGGGATGGGGAGACCCAGTACTTC. Protein product: CASRSGTGDGETQYF.